The entry that follows covers one TCR beta chain sequence. The length of the CDR3 is 16 residues. Germline assignment: CDR1 SGHRS and CDR2 YFSETQ. The germline V and J ends were trimmed by 4 bases and 2 bases, with 19 bases remaining between them. The entry originates in a study of blood T cell repertoires in COVID-19. Study context: From the United States, Italy and Spain came samples of acute and convalescent COVID-19.

The table came from immunoSEQ multiplex PCR; TCRdb's copy has only in-frame clones and leaves some out. The sample gives fewer than 130,000 clones, about three quarters of which show up once; approximately 16% is in the top ten. The receptor was derived from a woman of 80 years or more with active or convalescent COVID-19. The genes are TRBV5-1 and TRBJ2-7; D might be TRBD2 (6 bases). The sequencing sample was made of peripheral blood. Written as DNA, the CDR3 is TGCGCCAGCAGCACCTCGCTCTATCGGGGGACCTACGAGCAGTACTTC. Residues: CASSTSLYRGTYEQYF.